One sample yielded the 6 T cell receptor beta chains listed below, sequenced in a study of blood T cell repertoires in COVID-19. The table came from immunoSEQ multiplex PCR; TCRdb's copy has only in-frame clones and leaves some out. The repertoire has 90,000 to 95,000 clones, around 90% of them found once; the top ten carry around 4.5%. The sample consisted of peripheral blood. The receptor set was obtained from a woman aged 80 or older with active COVID-19.

The CDR3 DNA sequence: TGTGCCAGCAGTGTGGGGGCGTTTGGTGAAGCTTTCTTT. Translated, it gives CASSVGAFGEAFF. The V and J genes are TRBV25-1 and TRBJ1-1, with D tentatively TRBD1 (6 bases). Trimming took 4 bases from V and 7 from J, leaving 13 bases between them. Germline CDR1 MGHDK, CDR2 SYGVNS. This CDR3 is built from 13 residues.

The chain recombines TRBV28 with TRBJ2-7; a possible D gene is TRBD1 (7 bases). Germline values: CDR1 MDHEN, CDR2 SYDVKM. The CDR3 sequence is 14 residues long. The V gene lost 2 bases and the J gene lost 2 bases, with 10 bases spanning the gap. The CDR3 reads CASSLGGGPYEQYF. The CDR3 DNA follows: TGTGCCAGCAGTTTAGGAGGGGGCCCCTACGAGCAGTACTTC.

This chain joins TRBV18 and TRBJ2-7, with 9 bases identical to TRBD2. In germline, CDR1 is KGHSH, CDR2 LQKENI. The CDR3 extends over 15 amino acids. V lost 1 base to trimming and J lost 5 bases; unmatched junction nucleotides: 6. The CDR3 here is CASSPLAGGPNEQYF. The DNA of the CDR3 is TGTGCCAGCTCACCACTGGCGGGAGGGCCCAACGAGCAGTACTTC.

This chain connects TRBV19 to TRBJ1-2; TRBD1 matches at 8 bases. The CDR3 has 15 residues. Germline lookup yields CDR1 LNHDA and CDR2 SQIVND (reference sequence). J gave up 3 bases and V 5 bases, and 8 bases lay outside the gene matches. CDR3 bases: TGTGCCAGTAGTGTGGGACAGGCCGCCTACTATGGCTACACCTTC. Translation: CASSVGQAAYYGYTF. Full variable domain (outside the CDR3, taken from reference TRBV19 and TRBJ1-2): DGGITQSPKYLFRKEGQNVTLSCEQNLNHDAMYWYRQDPGQGLRLIYYSQIVNDFQKGDIAEGYSVSREKKESFPLTVTSAQKNPTAFYLCASSVGQAAYYGYTFGSGTRLTVV.

This clone has a single count. This chain joins TRBV7-2 and TRBJ2-7; the D gene is possibly TRBD2 (6 bases). Trimming took 6 bases from V and 7 from J, leaving 19 bases between them. CDR3 length: 14 residues. Germline CDR1 reads SGHTA; CDR2 reads FQGNSA. The CDR3 protein is CASRLTEGTREQYF. The DNA of the CDR3 is TGTGCCAGCAGGTTAACGGAGGGGACCAGGGAGCAGTACTTC.

This clone came up a few times. The chain is built from TRBV5-4 and TRBJ2-7, with D possibly being TRBD2 (5 bases). Germline V gene lookup returns CDR1 SGHNT and CDR2 YYREEE (reference sequence). V lost 0 bases to trimming and J lost 11 bases, with 15 bases between them. The CDR3 is made up of 13 amino acids. The CDR3 nucleotides are TGTGCCAGCAGCTTGGGTGGGTCAAACGGGAAGTACTTC. Its protein product is CASSLGGSNGKYF.